The T cell receptor beta chain under discussion was sequenced for a study of blood T cell repertoires in COVID-19. The participants were between about 18 and 90 years old and came from some 23 US areas. Some clones are missing from TCRdb's copy, which holds only in-frame ones; the method was immunoSEQ multiplex PCR. The sample includes about 330,000 clones, more than 85% of them seen just once. CDR1 is MNHEY, CDR2 SMNVEV, per germline (reference sequence). The CDR3 sequence is 14 residues long. J was trimmed by 0 bases and V by 6 bases; bases with no gene match: 3. This TCR came from a woman between 25 and 40 years old who had recovered from COVID-19. Sample: PBMCs or T cells enriched from blood (not recorded which). This chain connects TRBV27 to TRBJ2-3, with 7 bases fitting TRBD2. In DNA, the CDR3 is TGTGCCAGCAGGGCTAGCGGTAGCACAGATACGCAGTATTTT. Its protein is CASRASGSTDTQYF.